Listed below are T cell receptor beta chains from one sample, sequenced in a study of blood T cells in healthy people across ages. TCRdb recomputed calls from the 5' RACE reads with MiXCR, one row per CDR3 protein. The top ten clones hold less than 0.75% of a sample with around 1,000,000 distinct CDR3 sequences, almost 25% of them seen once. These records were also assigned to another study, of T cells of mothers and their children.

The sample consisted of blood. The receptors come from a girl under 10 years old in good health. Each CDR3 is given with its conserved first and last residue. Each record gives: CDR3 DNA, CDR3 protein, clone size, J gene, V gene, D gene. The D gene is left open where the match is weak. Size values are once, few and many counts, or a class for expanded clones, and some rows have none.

DNA: TGTGCCATCAGTGAGTCGTTGGACAGAACCTACGAGCAGTACTTC; CDR3: CAISESLDRTYEQYF; size: few; J: TRBJ2-7; V: TRBV10-3; D: .
DNA: TGTGCCAGCAGCTTGGCGTCAGGGACTAGCGGGGGAGATACGCAGTATTTT; CDR3: CASSLASGTSGGDTQYF; size: .; J: TRBJ2-3; V: TRBV5-5; D: TRBD2
DNA: TGCGCCAGCAGCCGGGGACAGGGTATCGGTGGCTACACCTTC; CDR3: CASSRGQGIGGYTF; size: .; J: TRBJ1-2; V: TRBV4-3; D: TRBD1
DNA: TGTGCCAGCAGAAATGACGGGACCGACTACGAGCAGTACTTC; CDR3: CASRNDGTDYEQYF; size: few; J: TRBJ2-7; V: TRBV6-2/TRBV6-3; D: .
DNA: TGTGCCAGCAGCTTAGTGGACAGTCCCCAGCCCCAGCATTTT; CDR3: CASSLVDSPQPQHF; size: few; J: TRBJ1-5; V: TRBV7-8; D: .
DNA: TGCAGCGTTGCCGGAGAACCGCCTCCTGATACGCAGTATTTT; CDR3: CSVAGEPPPDTQYF; size: few; J: TRBJ2-3; V: TRBV29-1; D: .
DNA: TGCAGTGCTAGAGATGAGGAGGGAGGTGGCTACACCTTC; CDR3: CSARDEEGGGYTF; size: few; J: TRBJ1-2; V: TRBV20-1; D: .
DNA: TGCAGCGTTGATGGCTGGGGTCTCTCCTACAATGAGCAGTTCTTC; CDR3: CSVDGWGLSYNEQFF; size: .; J: TRBJ2-1; V: TRBV29-1; D: .
DNA: TGTGCCAGCAGACGGCCGGGACTAGTAGGGAATGAGCAGTTCTTC; CDR3: CASRRPGLVGNEQFF; size: few; J: TRBJ2-1; V: TRBV12-3/TRBV12-4; D: TRBD2
DNA: TGTGCCACCAGCAGAGGAGGACAGGGGGCGTACAATGAGCAGTTCTTC; CDR3: CATSRGGQGAYNEQFF; size: few; J: TRBJ2-1; V: TRBV15; D: TRBD1
DNA: TGCGCCAGCAGCTCAGGACAGGGGCAGGATACGCAGTATTTT; CDR3: CASSSGQGQDTQYF; size: few; J: TRBJ2-3; V: TRBV5-1; D: TRBD1
DNA: TGCGCCAGCAGTGTAATGGGAGCGGGAGGAGGAGGGGAGCAGTTCTTC; CDR3: CASSVMGAGGGGEQFF; size: .; J: TRBJ2-1; V: TRBV10-2; D: TRBD2
DNA: TGTGCCAGCAGCCTTGGGATTTTTAGCAATCAGCCCCAGCATTTT; CDR3: CASSLGIFSNQPQHF; size: few; J: TRBJ1-5; V: TRBV7-8; D: .
DNA: TGCAGCGTTGAAGAACTTAGGACAGGGGGCCACTACGAGCAGTACTTC; CDR3: CSVEELRTGGHYEQYF; size: .; J: TRBJ2-7; V: TRBV29-1; D: TRBD1
DNA: TGTGCCAGTAGCCCATACGCGGAACTAGCCAAAAACATTCAGTACTTC; CDR3: CASSPYAELAKNIQYF; size: .; J: TRBJ2-4; V: TRBV19; D: .
DNA: TGTGCCAGCAGCCTCTACAGGGGCCTCAGCGTTGAGACTTTC; CDR3: CASSLYRGLSVETF; size: .; J: TRBJ2-6; V: TRBV7-2; D: TRBD1
DNA: TGCGCCAGCAGCTTGTCCGGGCTGGACACTGAAGCTTTCTTT; CDR3: CASSLSGLDTEAFF; size: .; J: TRBJ1-1; V: TRBV5-1; D: .
DNA: TGTGCCAGCAGCCAAGGGTGGGTGGAACTGGGGCACACAGATACGCAGTATTTT; CDR3: CASSQGWVELGHTDTQYF; size: .; J: TRBJ2-3; V: TRBV4-2; D: .
DNA: TGTGCCAGCAGCTTTGGAAGGACAGGGGACACCGGGGAGCTGTTTTTT; CDR3: CASSFGRTGDTGELFF; size: .; J: TRBJ2-2; V: TRBV7-8; D: TRBD1
DNA: TGTGCCAGCAGCCCTTTTTATACCGGGGAGCTGTTTTTT; CDR3: CASSPFYTGELFF; size: .; J: TRBJ2-2; V: TRBV7-3; D: .
DNA: TGCAGTGCGTTAACCTGGGCTAACTATGGCTACACCTTC; CDR3: CSALTWANYGYTF; size: .; J: TRBJ1-2; V: TRBV20-1; D: .
DNA: TGCAGTGCTGGGGACAGGGGATCAAGGAACTATGGCTACACCTTC; CDR3: CSAGDRGSRNYGYTF; size: .; J: TRBJ1-2; V: TRBV20-1; D: TRBD1
DNA: TGTGCCAGCAAGTCAGTCCGCTACGAGCAGTACTTC; CDR3: CASKSVRYEQYF; size: .; J: TRBJ2-7; V: TRBV28; D: .
DNA: TGTGCCAGCAGCCAAGCTGGAGGAAAACTGTTTTTT; CDR3: CASSQAGGKLFF; size: .; J: TRBJ1-4; V: TRBV3-1; D: .
DNA: TGTGCCATCAGCATAACTAGCGGGGGACGGAATGAGCAGTTCTTC; CDR3: CAISITSGGRNEQFF; size: .; J: TRBJ2-1; V: TRBV10-3; D: TRBD2
DNA: TGCAGTGCTAGGGGGACAGGGTTTACTGAGCAGTTCTTC; CDR3: CSARGTGFTEQFF; size: .; J: TRBJ2-1; V: TRBV20-1; D: TRBD1
DNA: TGTGCCAGCAGCCATCCACTAGCGGGGGGGCCCAATGAGCAGTTCTTC; CDR3: CASSHPLAGGPNEQFF; size: .; J: TRBJ2-1; V: TRBV7-3; D: TRBD2
DNA: TGTGCCAGCAGCTTATCCGGGACAGGGGAGGAACAAGCTTTCTTT; CDR3: CASSLSGTGEEQAFF; size: few; J: TRBJ1-1; V: TRBV7-6; D: TRBD1
DNA: TGCGCCAGCAGCCCGGGACAGGGGGTCGATGAGCAGTTCTTC; CDR3: CASSPGQGVDEQFF; size: few; J: TRBJ2-1; V: TRBV4-3; D: TRBD1
DNA: TGTGCCAGCATCCTTCCAGGGGGGCTACGAGAGACCCAGTACTTC; CDR3: CASILPGGLRETQYF; size: .; J: TRBJ2-5; V: TRBV28; D: .
DNA: TGTGCCAGCAGTGAACTGGCAGCCAGCTCCTATAATTCACCCCTCCACTTT; CDR3: CASSELAASSYNSPLHF; size: .; J: TRBJ1-6; V: TRBV2; D: .
DNA: TGTGCCAGCAGTTGGGCAGGGCCAAATCAGCCCCAGCATTTT; CDR3: CASSWAGPNQPQHF; size: few; J: TRBJ1-5; V: TRBV12-3/TRBV12-4; D: .
DNA: TGTGCCAGCAGTGATACGGGAAGGGATCGGACTGAAGCTTTCTTT; CDR3: CASSDTGRDRTEAFF; size: .; J: TRBJ1-1; V: TRBV6-4; D: .
DNA: TGTGCCAGCAGTTCGGGGGGGGGCGTCCAGGTCAGGACCCAGTACTTC; CDR3: CASSSGGGVQVRTQYF; size: few; J: TRBJ2-5; V: TRBV28; D: TRBD2
DNA: TGTGCCTGCTGGGCAGAAGGGGAAGAGACCCAGTACTTC; CDR3: CACWAEGEETQYF; size: .; J: TRBJ2-5; V: TRBV6-6; D: .
DNA: TGTGCCAGCAGATCGACGGACATTCAGTACTTC; CDR3: CASRSTDIQYF; size: few; J: TRBJ2-4; V: TRBV12-3/TRBV12-4; D: .
DNA: TGTGCCAGCAGTGAATGGGGGGGGGCCTACAATGAGCAGTTCTTC; CDR3: CASSEWGGAYNEQFF; size: .; J: TRBJ2-1; V: TRBV25-1; D: TRBD2